A single sample gave rise to the 19 T cell receptor beta chains below, sequenced in a study of blood T cell repertoires in COVID-19. Sequenced by immunoSEQ multiplex PCR; TCRdb stores in-frame clones only, minus some. The sample has some 120,000 clones; more than 70% are singletons. Sample: peripheral blood. The receptors come from a woman aged 25 to 39 who had recovered from COVID-19.

V usage is TRBV2 and J usage is TRBJ2-1, with D possibly matching TRBD1 (5 bases). Trimming removed 7 bases from V and 0 bases from J, with 13 bases in between. CDR3 size: 15 residues. Germline V CDR1 and CDR2: SNHLY, FYNNEI. The DNA of the CDR3 is TGTGCCAGCACCGCAGGGAAGAGCTCCTACAATGAGCAGTTCTTC. Its protein product is CASTAGKSSYNEQFF.

This clone came up once. DNA for the CDR3: TGTGCCAGCAGTAACAGGCATGGGAACACTGAAGCTTTCTTT. Its protein product is CASSNRHGNTEAFF. The chain links TRBV2 to TRBJ1-1, with D perhaps TRBD1 (5 bases). Trimming removed 5 bases at V and 1 base at J, with 11 bases between. Germline V CDR1 and CDR2: SNHLY, FYNNEI. The CDR3 extends over 14 amino acids. Full variable domain (remainder filled in from reference TRBV2 and TRBJ1-1): EPEVTQTPSHQVTQMGQEVILRCVPISNHLYFYWYRQILGQKVEFLVSFYNNEISEKSEIFDDQFSVERPDGSNFTLKIRSTKLEDSAMYFCASSNRHGNTEAFFGQGTRLTVV.

The rearrangement uses TRBV27 and TRBJ1-5; D remains unclear. CDR1 and CDR2 from the germline V gene are MNHEY and SMNVEV (reference sequence). This CDR3 comprises 13 residues. Trimming removed 3 bases from V and 1 base from J, with 4 bases in between. In DNA, the CDR3 is TGTGCCAGCAGTTTCGAGAGCAATCAGCCCCAGCATTTT. As protein: CASSFESNQPQHF.

The chain employs TRBV10-2 and TRBJ2-7; 8 bases agree with TRBD1. V lost 2 bases, J lost 2 bases, and 5 bases stayed unmatched. The germline gives CDR1 WSHSY, CDR2 SAAADI. The CDR3 length is 15 residues. The chain's CDR3 is CASSEPRQGTYEQYF. The CDR3 DNA reads TGCGCCAGCAGTGAGCCCCGACAGGGGACCTACGAGCAGTACTTC.

The genes are TRBV7-2 and TRBJ2-3; 8 bases agree with TRBD2. V gave up 5 bases and J gave up 0 bases; unmatched junction bases: 4. The CDR3 loop spans 15 amino acids. Germline assignment: CDR1 SGHTA and CDR2 FQGNSA. CDR3 region: CASSKSGSSTDTQYF. Written as DNA, the CDR3 is TGTGCCAGCAGCAAAAGCGGGAGTAGCACAGATACGCAGTATTTT. The full variable domain, in which reference TRBV7-2 and TRBJ2-3 provide the parts outside the CDR3, is GAGVSQSPSNKVTEKGKDVELRCDPISGHTALYWYRQSLGQGLEFLIYFQGNSAPDKSGLPSDRFSAERTGGSVSTLTIQRTQQEDSAVYLCASSKSGSSTDTQYFGPGTRLTVL.

The chain recombines TRBV9 with TRBJ1-6; TRBD1 aligns across 10 bases. V gave up 0 bases and J gave up 7 bases; unmatched junction bases: 4. Germline lookup yields CDR1 SGDLS and CDR2 YYNGEE. This CDR3 region has 16 residues. The CDR3 reads CASSVARTGGNSPLHF. For the CDR3, the DNA is TGTGCCAGCAGCGTAGCCAGGACAGGGGGGAATTCACCCCTCCACTTT.

The chain combines TRBV5-1 with TRBJ2-3; TRBD1 matches at 10 bases. Germline CDR1 is SGHRS and CDR2 is YFSETQ. Trimming at V came to 4 bases and at J to 2 bases, leaving 4 bases not matched to a gene. This CDR3 region has 15 residues. For the CDR3, the DNA is TGCGCCAGCAGCGCCGGGACAGGGGACACAGATACGCAGTATTTT. It is translated as CASSAGTGDTDTQYF.

V gene TRBV6-4 combines with J gene TRBJ1-2; perhaps TRBD1 as D (5 bases). From germline, CDR1 is MRHNA and CDR2 SNTAGT. The CDR3 is 13 residues long. V was shortened by 6 bases and J by 8 bases, with 16 bases between the two germline ends. CDR3 loop: CASSQLLGGGYTF. CDR3 sequence (DNA): TGTGCCAGCAGCCAATTACTCGGGGGAGGCTACACCTTC.

The chain employs TRBV25-1 and TRBJ2-1, with D tentatively TRBD2 (6 bases). Germline V gives CDR1 MGHDK, CDR2 SYGVNS. The CDR3 is made up of 14 amino acids. The V end was cut by 10 bases, the J end by 0 bases, with 13 bases between. CDR3 coding DNA: TGTGCCACCGGAAGAGCGGGCTCCTACAATGAGCAGTTCTTC. Its protein product is CATGRAGSYNEQFF.

To note about this clone: Other DNA sequences of this sample code for an identical CDR3. The chain combines TRBV5-4 with TRBJ1-6; TRBD1 matches at 8 bases. The ends lost 4 bases at V and 8 bases at J; junction bases unmatched: 5. The germline gives CDR1 SGHNT, CDR2 YYREEE (reference sequence). This CDR3 is built from 14 residues. Here the CDR3 reads CASSLGQGDSPLHF. As DNA, the CDR3 is TGTGCCAGCAGCCTCGGACAGGGAGATTCACCCCTCCACTTT.

This chain connects TRBV20-1 to TRBJ2-2; D remains ambiguous. Germline-derived CDR1 and CDR2 are DFQATT and SNEGSKA (reference sequence). This CDR3 comprises 11 residues. V lost 1 base and J 8 bases, leaving 5 bases between the germline ends. The DNA of the CDR3 is TGCAGTGCTAGAGGAGGAGGGGAGCTGTTTTTT. Residues: CSARGGGELFF.

The rearrangement uses TRBV5-1 and TRBJ2-1; D is perhaps TRBD2 (6 bases). This CDR3 region has 13 residues. The V gene's germline CDR1 is SGHRS and CDR2 YFSETQ. V lost 4 bases and J lost 4, with 9 bases in between. The CDR3, as DNA: TGCGCCAGCAGCGTAGGGACTTACAATGAGCAGTTCTTC. Protein product: CASSVGTYNEQFF.

This chain connects TRBV4-1 to TRBJ2-1; the match to TRBD2 covers 7 bases. This CDR3 comprises 14 residues. Trimming at V came to 0 bases and at J to 10 bases, leaving 6 bases not matched to a gene. CDR1 is MGHRA and CDR2 is YSYEKL in the germline V gene. CDR3 region: CASSQEELAREQFF. CDR3 DNA: TGCGCCAGCAGCCAAGAAGAACTAGCGAGGGAGCAGTTCTTC.

The V and J genes are TRBV6-5 and TRBJ2-1; 7 bases agree with TRBD1. The CDR3 consists of 15 residues. Germline CDR1 is MNHEY and CDR2 is SVGAGI. With 7 bases clipped from V and 3 bases from J, the junction kept 9 bases outside the gene matches. The CDR3 reads CASTNYQGDYNEQFF. Written as DNA, the CDR3 is TGTGCCAGCACCAACTATCAGGGGGACTACAATGAGCAGTTCTTC.

The V call is TRBV6-2 or TRBV6-3, the J call TRBJ2-7; perhaps TRBD2 as D (6 bases). Germline lookup yields CDR1 MNHEY and CDR2 SVGEGT. The CDR3 is 19 residues long. The V gene lost 6 bases and the J gene lost 2 bases, with 29 bases spanning the gap. This CDR3 reads CASSQNFRPEGRVPYEQYF. Written as DNA, the CDR3 is TGTGCCAGCAGCCAAAATTTCCGGCCGGAGGGCCGGGTACCCTACGAGCAGTACTTC.

This chain joins TRBV6-6 and TRBJ2-7; maybe TRBD2 (6 bases). Germline lookup yields CDR1 MNHNY and CDR2 SVGAGI (reference sequence). Between the trimmed V and J ends, which lost 9 bases and 7 bases, there was a span of 13 bases. The CDR3 is 11 residues long. The CDR3 here is CASGSGGEQYF. As DNA, the CDR3 is TGTGCCAGTGGTAGCGGTGGGGAGCAGTACTTC.

The J gene is TRBJ2-1, the V gene TRBV7-3; 9 bases are a match to TRBD2. The V gene end was trimmed by 0 bases and the J gene end by 8 bases; junction bases not matched to a gene: 5. Germline V gene sequence: CDR1 SGHTA, CDR2 FQGTGA. The length of the CDR3 is 15 residues. As DNA, the CDR3 is TGTGCCAGCAGCTTAACAGCGGGGGGATTCCATGAGCAGTTCTTC. This gives the protein CASSLTAGGFHEQFF.

The V gene is TRBV6-5, the J gene TRBJ2-5, with 11 positions matching TRBD2. Losses at the gene ends were 2 bases for V and 7 bases for J; bases not matched to a gene: 9. There are 16 residues in the CDR3. Per germline, CDR1 MNHEY and CDR2 SVGAGI. Written as DNA, the CDR3 is TGTGCCAGCAGTTACGGTCTAGCGGGGGGCGAGGGGACCCAGTACTTC. Encoded protein: CASSYGLAGGEGTQYF.

The CDR3 coding sequence is TGTGCCAGCAGCCAAGGCAACGCAGCTAATGAAAAACTGTTTTTT. It translates to CASSQGNAANEKLFF. This rearrangement joins TRBV14 to TRBJ1-4; the D is unclear. CDR1 is SGHDN, CDR2 FVKESK, per germline. V dropped 1 base and J dropped 3 bases, with 9 bases sitting between them. This CDR3 is built from 15 residues. Based on the CDR3 plus reference TRBV14 and TRBJ1-4, the full variable domain is EAGVTQFPSHSVIEKGQTVTLRCDPISGHDNLYWYRRVMGKEIKFLLHFVKESKQDESGMPNNRFLAERTGGTYSTLKVQPAELEDSGVYFCASSQGNAANEKLFFGSGTQLSVL.